This T cell receptor (beta chain) was obtained from a study of blood T cell repertoires in COVID-19. Study summary: COVID-19 samples collected from the United States, Italy and Spain covered acute and convalescent phases. PBMCs, B-cell-depleted T cells, or T cells provided the cDNA or gDNA that made up the material.

The CDR3 runs to 13 residues. Germline CDR1 and CDR2: SGHTA and FQGNSA. V dropped 5 bases and J dropped 12 bases, with 17 bases sitting between them. Under the authors' procedure: Cell counts per sample came from amplifying reference gene primers. The repertoire was sequenced with immunoSEQ multiplex PCR; TCRdb's copy has only in-frame clones and lacks some. For V, J and clone size, that table is used; D and trimming come from the DNA. There are roughly 300,000 clones in the sample; 65% to 90% occur only once, and around 2.9% lies in the top ten. This receptor was obtained from a woman aged 60-75 years with active or convalescent COVID-19. V is TRBV7-2 and J is TRBJ2-1, with D tentatively TRBD2 (5 bases). Sequenced material: peripheral blood. CDR3 nucleotides: TGTGCCAGCAGCGGCCTTTTAGCGATGGCGCAGTTCTTC. Its translation is CASSGLLAMAQFF.